Listed here are 23 T cell receptor beta chains from one sample, sequenced in a study of T-cell memory formation after mild COVID-19. One entry per CDR3 protein, called by TCRdb with MiXCR from the 5' RACE reads. The sample holds some 450,000 distinct CDR3 sequences, under 20% seen once. The sequenced material came from PBMCs or a T cell subset sorted from them (not recorded which). Receptors were obtained from a young man who had mild COVID-19 (a few samples of this study predate the infection). Cell type and time point are not known.

This clonotype was picked up a small number of times. The chain combines TRBV9 with TRBJ2-5; 10 nucleotides match TRBD1. The CDR3 is 16 residues long. Unmatched junction bases numbered 4, after V lost 0 bases and J lost 2 bases. Germline loops: CDR1 SGDLS, CDR2 YYNGEE. Here the CDR3 reads CASSVGAGQGQETQYF. CDR3 nucleotides: TGTGCCAGCAGCGTAGGTGCGGGACAGGGGCAAGAGACCCAGTACTTC. The whole variable domain, remainder taken from reference TRBV9 and TRBJ2-5, is DSGVTQTPKHLITATGQRVTLRCSPRSGDLSVYWYQQSLDQGLQFLIQYYNGEERAKGNILERFSAQQFPDLHSELNLSSLELGDSALYFCASSVGAGQGQETQYFGPGTRLLVL.

This clonotype has more than one count but fewer than ten. The chain combines TRBV2 with TRBJ1-1, with 7 nucleotides matching TRBD1. Germline V lookup: CDR1 SNHLY, CDR2 FYNNEI. The CDR3 runs 13 residues. The V and J ends lost 8 bases and 5 bases, in that order; junction bases with no gene match: 8. In DNA form, the CDR3 reads TGTGCCAGCGGCAACTACAGGGGAACTGAAGCTTTCTTT. This gives the protein CASGNYRGTEAFF. The whole variable domain, remainder taken from reference TRBV2 and TRBJ1-1, is EPEVTQTPSHQVTQMGQEVILRCVPISNHLYFYWYRQILGQKVEFLVSFYNNEISEKSEIFDDQFSVERPDGSNFTLKIRSTKLEDSAMYFCASGNYRGTEAFFGQGTRLTVV.

The rearrangement uses TRBV7-9 and TRBJ1-2; TRBD1 matches 9 bases. The germline V gene encodes CDR1 SEHNR and CDR2 FQNEAQ (reference sequence). This CDR3 comprises 18 residues. The V and J ends lost 5 bases and 7 bases, in that order; junction bases with no gene match: 20. The CDR3 sequence: CASSRGPLQGAKHPGYTF. The CDR3 DNA reads TGTGCCAGCAGCCGGGGCCCTTTACAGGGGGCGAAACACCCTGGCTACACCTTC. The complete variable domain, with remaining parts taken from reference TRBV7-9 and TRBJ1-2, reads DTGVSQNPRHKITKRGQNVTFRCDPISEHNRLYWYRQTLGQGPEFLTYFQNEAQLEKSRLLSDRFSAERPKGSFSTLEIQRTEQGDSAMYLCASSRGPLQGAKHPGYTFGSGTRLTVV.

This clonotype was detected only a few times. CDR3 region: CASSLTRTVSYEQYF. DNA of the CDR3: TGTGCCAGCAGCCTAACCCGGACAGTGAGCTACGAGCAGTACTTC. The rearrangement joins TRBV2 to TRBJ2-7, with TRBD1 as a possible D gene (6 bases). CDR1 is SNHLY, CDR2 FYNNEI, per germline. The CDR3 runs 15 residues. Deletions cut 6 bases from V and 3 bases from J, with 18 bases between.

The chain uses TRBV3-1 and TRBJ1-1; D remains ambiguous. Germline V lookup: CDR1 LGHDT, CDR2 YNNKEL (reference sequence). Trimming left V 0 bases short and J 7 bases short, with 9 bases between. The CDR3 has 13 residues. The CDR3 region is CASSQDRVGEAFF. The CDR3 coding sequence is TGTGCCAGCAGCCAAGATCGGGTGGGTGAAGCTTTCTTT.

This chain joins TRBV11-3 and TRBJ2-7; unclear D gene. The CDR3 extends over 12 amino acids. Trimming left V 0 bases short and J 8 bases short, with 8 bases between. Germline lookup yields CDR1 SGHNT and CDR2 YENEEA. CDR3 coding DNA: TGTGCCAGCAGCTTAGAAGGAGAAAAGCAGTACTTC. As protein: CASSLEGEKQYF.

This chain connects TRBV20-1 to TRBJ2-2; the D is unclear. This CDR3 is built from 13 residues. Trimming pared 5 bases from V and 3 bases from J, leaving 10 bases between. Germline V lookup: CDR1 DFQATT, CDR2 SNEGSKA (reference sequence). The chain's CDR3 is CSAYDTYTGELFF. The CDR3 nucleotides read TGCAGTGCTTATGACACCTACACCGGGGAGCTGTTTTTT.

The chain employs TRBV29-1 and TRBJ1-3; D gene unclear. This CDR3 comprises 13 residues. Trimming removed 6 bases from V and 0 bases from J, with 9 bases in between. CDR1 and CDR2 from the germline V gene are SQVTM and ANQGSEA. The CDR3 spells CSVRSFSGNTIYF. CDR3 bases: TGCAGCGTCCGAAGCTTCTCTGGAAACACCATATATTTT.

CDR3 sequence reads: CASSPGTGLPDTQYF. The DNA for the CDR3 is TGTGCCAGCAGTCCCGGGACAGGTCTCCCAGATACGCAGTATTTT. The chain is built from TRBV2 and TRBJ2-3, with 8 nucleotides matching TRBD1. In germline, CDR1 is SNHLY, CDR2 FYNNEI. After removal of 5 bases from V and 4 bases from J, the junction contained 8 bases not matched to a gene. The CDR3 has 15 amino acids.

The table lists this clonotype with a few counts. The chain joins TRBV5-1 to TRBJ2-7; 7 bases are a match to TRBD2. This CDR3 comprises 16 residues. J lost 1 base, V lost 1 base, and 8 bases had no gene match. Germline-derived CDR1 and CDR2 are SGHRS and YFSETQ. The CDR3: CASSLLVGGTSYEQYF. The CDR3 bases are TGCGCCAGCAGCTTGTTGGTGGGGGGGACGTCCTACGAGCAGTACTTC.

This clonotype was recorded once. The genes are TRBV27 and TRBJ2-5; D possibly matches TRBD1 or TRBD2 (5 bases each). This CDR3 contains 14 residues. V was clipped by 6 bases and J by 4 bases, with 15 bases between them. Germline CDR1 reads MNHEY; CDR2 reads SMNVEV (reference sequence). The DNA for the CDR3 is TGTGCCAGCAGCTACTCCGGGACCCGAGAGACCCAGTACTTC. It translates to CASSYSGTRETQYF.

This clonotype showed up just a few times. CDR3 DNA: TGTGCCAGCAGGGGGGCAGGGGAAGCTTTCTTT. It is translated as CASRGAGEAFF. The chain uses TRBV7-9 and TRBJ1-1, with D possibly being TRBD1 (6 bases). The CDR3 totals 11 residues. Trimming left V 6 bases short and J 8 bases short, with 10 bases between. Germline CDR1 and CDR2: SEHNR and FQNEAQ (reference sequence).

The V gene is TRBV5-1, the J gene TRBJ1-1; D may be TRBD1 (6 bases). This CDR3 region has 16 residues. Germline CDR1 SGHRS, CDR2 YFSETQ. The germline V and J ends were trimmed by 6 bases and 1 base, with 19 bases remaining between them. DNA for the CDR3: TGCGCCAGCACCCGCGGGGGGGGCTCTTCGAACACTGAAGCTTTCTTT. Translated: CASTRGGGSSNTEAFF.

This clonotype was observed a few times. The chain uses TRBV20-1 and TRBJ1-6; TRBD1 matches at 9 bases. The junction had 10 bases not matched to a gene; V was cut back by 6 bases and J by 4 bases. Germline CDR1 reads DFQATT; CDR2 reads SNEGSKA (reference sequence). This CDR3 comprises 16 residues. This CDR3 is CSANPDRGYYNSPLHF. In nucleotides, the CDR3 is TGCAGTGCAAACCCGGACAGGGGATATTATAATTCACCCCTCCACTTT.

The rearrangement links TRBV28 to TRBJ2-7; 8 nucleotides align to TRBD2. The junction had 11 bases not matched to a gene; V was cut back by 4 bases and J by 3 bases. This CDR3 is built from 16 residues. Germline CDR1 and CDR2: MDHEN and SYDVKM. The CDR3 nucleotides are TGTGCCAGCAGTTCCCGGGGTAGCGGGGCTGTCTACGAGCAGTACGTC. Translating it yields CASSSRGSGAVYEQYV.

The sample holds a few counts of this clonotype. This rearrangement joins TRBV7-2 to TRBJ1-6; D possibly corresponds to TRBD1 (5 bases). The CDR3 has 15 residues. V lost 1 base to trimming and J lost 9 bases, with 13 bases between them. Per germline, CDR1 SGHTA and CDR2 FQGNSA. The CDR3 loop reads CASSLDSAGGSPLHF. The CDR3 bases are TGTGCCAGCAGCTTAGACTCTGCGGGGGGTTCACCCCTCCACTTT.

This clonotype was found many times. The chain carries TRBV20-1 and TRBJ2-3; TRBD2 matches 11 bases. The CDR3 sequence is 19 residues long. Germline CDR1 and CDR2: DFQATT and SNEGSKA (reference sequence). V lost 3 bases, J lost 0 bases, and 14 bases stayed unmatched. The CDR3 nucleotides are TGCAGTGCTAGCGTGGCTAGCGGGGGGCAACTGACTAGCACAGATACGCAGTATTTT. This gives the protein CSASVASGGQLTSTDTQYF.

This clonotype has just a few counts. The rearrangement uses TRBV28 and TRBJ1-1, with D uncertain. V was clipped by 10 bases and J by 4 bases, with 16 bases between them. This CDR3 has 13 residues. The germline CDR1 and CDR2 sequences are MDHEN and SYDVKM. CDR3 amino acids: CATSLRDFTEAFF. The CDR3 DNA is TGTGCCACCTCTTTAAGGGATTTCACTGAAGCTTTCTTT. The full variable domain, its missing parts supplied by reference TRBV28 and TRBJ1-1, is DVKVTQSSRYLVKRTGEKVFLECVQDMDHENMFWYRQDPGLGLRLIYFSYDVKMKEKGDIPEGYSVSREKKERFSLILESASTNQTSMYLCATSLRDFTEAFFGQGTRLTVV.

The gene calls are TRBV27 and TRBJ1-2; TRBD1 matches 7 bases. Germline V lookup: CDR1 MNHEY, CDR2 SMNVEV (reference sequence). Trimming at V came to 6 bases and at J to 5 bases, leaving 9 bases not matched to a gene. This CDR3 has 14 residues. CDR3 in amino acids: CASSLGTDPYGYTF. Written as DNA, the CDR3 is TGTGCCAGCAGCCTGGGGACAGACCCTTATGGCTACACCTTC.

The chain joins TRBV29-1 to TRBJ2-7; D is undetermined. Trimming shortened V by 4 bases and J by 1 base, and 8 bases separated the two germline ends. The CDR3 spans 12 residues. Germline-derived CDR1 and CDR2 are SQVTM and ANQGSEA. CDR3 residues: CSVVGQSYEQYF. CDR3 in DNA: TGCAGCGTTGTAGGGCAGTCCTACGAGCAGTACTTC.

V and J are TRBV5-6 and TRBJ1-1, with 8 nucleotides matching TRBD1. The CDR3 length is 14 residues. V trimming: 4 bases; J trimming: 5 bases; junction bases outside the gene matches: 7. The germline V gene has CDR1 SGHDT and CDR2 YYEEEE. CDR3 coding DNA: TGTGCCAGCAGCCTCGGACAGGGATGGACTGAAGCTTTCTTT. It codes for CASSLGQGWTEAFF.

This clonotype appeared many times. The chain is built from TRBV9 and TRBJ1-6, with D uncertain. The CDR3 is 14 amino acids. V was clipped by 2 bases and J by 8 bases, with 11 bases between them. From germline, CDR1 is SGDLS and CDR2 YYNGEE. CDR3: CASSVDPLYSPLHF. In nucleotides, the CDR3 is TGTGCCAGCAGCGTTGACCCCCTATATTCACCCCTCCACTTT.

The table lists this clonotype with a few counts. V usage is TRBV28 and J usage is TRBJ2-5, with 9 bases fitting TRBD2. The CDR3 loop spans 16 amino acids. With V trimmed by 3 bases and J by 4 bases, 9 bases remained unmatched. Looked up from germline, CDR1 is MDHEN and CDR2 is SYDVKM. CDR3 region: CASSLLRGGRRETQYF. For the CDR3, the DNA is TGTGCCAGCAGTTTGTTGCGGGGGGGTAGACGAGAGACCCAGTACTTC.